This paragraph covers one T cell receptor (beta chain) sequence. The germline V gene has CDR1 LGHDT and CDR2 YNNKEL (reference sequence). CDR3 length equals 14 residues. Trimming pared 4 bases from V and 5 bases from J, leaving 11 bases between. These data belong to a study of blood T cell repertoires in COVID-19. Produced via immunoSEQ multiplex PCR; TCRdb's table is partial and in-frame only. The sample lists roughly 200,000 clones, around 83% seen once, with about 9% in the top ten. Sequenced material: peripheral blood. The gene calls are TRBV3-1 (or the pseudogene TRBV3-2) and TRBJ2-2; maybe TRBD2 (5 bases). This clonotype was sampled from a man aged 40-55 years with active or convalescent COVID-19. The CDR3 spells CASSRGGCTGELFF. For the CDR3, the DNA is TGTGCCAGCAGCCGAGGCGGGTGTACCGGGGAGCTGTTTTTT.